Sequencing of this T cell receptor beta chain was carried out in a study of cytomegalovirus exposure and HLA in healthy donors. Germline V lookup: CDR1 MNHEY, CDR2 SMNVEV (reference sequence). This CDR3 region has 14 residues. V dropped 6 bases and J dropped 7; count of bases not matched to a gene: 11. This PCR relied on a set of 60 Vbeta primers and 13 Jbeta primers. Assay: immunoSEQ multiplex PCR; the TCRdb copy retains only in-frame clones and omits some. The sample has about 110,000 clones; about 80% are singletons. This sequence joins TRBV27 and TRBJ1-1; 7 nucleotides align to TRBD1. The sequenced material came from PBMCs. The receptor comes from a woman aged 45-65 years in good health and CMV-seropositive. The CDR3 nucleotides read TGTGCCAGCAGCTTAACAGGGGCCCTTGGTGAAGCTTTCTTT. Protein sequence: CASSLTGALGEAFF.